The 2 T cell receptor beta chains below were found in one sample sequenced in a study of blood T cell repertoires in COVID-19. Method: immunoSEQ multiplex PCR; TCRdb's copy keeps in-frame clones and lacks some. The table lists over 250,000 clones, roughly 85% of them singletons. The sequenced material came from peripheral blood. The receptors derive from a woman between 45 and 65 years old who had recovered from COVID-19.

The rearrangement links TRBV30 to TRBJ2-5, with 12 bases aligning to TRBD2. Germline CDR1 reads GTSNPN; CDR2 reads SVGIG (reference sequence). The ends lost 3 bases at V and 5 bases at J; junction bases unmatched: 7. The length of the CDR3 is 15 residues. The CDR3 here is CAWRLAGGLQETQYF. As DNA, the CDR3 is TGTGCCTGGAGACTAGCGGGGGGTCTCCAGGAGACCCAGTACTTC.

In its sample, this clone was seen once. J is TRBJ2-7 and V is TRBV6-5; possibly TRBD2 for D (5 bases). The V gene lost 6 bases and the J gene lost 0 bases, with 12 bases spanning the gap. Germline V gene data show CDR1 as MNHEY and CDR2 as SVGAGI. The CDR3 contains 14 residues. CDR3 loop: CASREGGRSYEQYF. DNA for the CDR3: TGTGCCAGCAGAGAGGGTGGTCGCTCCTACGAGCAGTACTTC.